These 13 T cell receptor beta chains were sequenced from one sample in a study of blood T cell repertoires in COVID-19. Sequencing was performed with immunoSEQ multiplex PCR; in TCRdb, only in-frame clones are kept and a portion is missing. The sample has fewer than 85,000 clones, under 95% seen once. Sequenced material: peripheral blood. All receptors derive from a human donor in a cohort sampled during active COVID-19.

This clone was detected only once. This chain connects TRBV30 to TRBJ1-1, with 7 positions matching TRBD1. Looked up from germline, CDR1 is GTSNPN and CDR2 is SVGIG (reference sequence). J lost 6 bases, V lost 3 bases, and 10 bases had no gene match. This CDR3 spans 14 amino acids. The DNA of the CDR3 is TGTGCCTGGAGCGACGGGACAGAAGGGGCTGAAGCTTTCTTT. Encoded protein: CAWSDGTEGAEAFF.

This clone was counted once. The V gene is TRBV13, the J gene TRBJ2-7, with 7 bases identical to TRBD1. CDR1 is PRHDT and CDR2 is FYEKMQ in the germline V gene (reference sequence). The CDR3 is 13 residues long. V dropped 4 bases and J dropped 3; count of bases not matched to a gene: 3. The CDR3 coding sequence is TGTGCCAGCAGCTCGGGACAGAACTACGAGCAGTACTTC. This translates into CASSSGQNYEQYF. Looking up the rest from reference TRBV13 and TRBJ2-7 gives the full variable domain: AAGVIQSPRHLIKEKRETATLKCYPIPRHDTVYWYQQGPGQDPQFLISFYEKMQSDKGSIPDRFSAQQFSDYHSELNMSSLELGDSALYFCASSSGQNYEQYFGPGTRLTVT.

The rearrangement uses TRBV6-1 and TRBJ1-2; possible D gene TRBD1, 6 bases. Germline loops: CDR1 MNHNS, CDR2 SASEGT. The V gene lost 3 bases and the J gene lost 4 bases, with 15 bases spanning the gap. This CDR3 has 15 amino acids. The CDR3 loop reads CASSEGAAGSYGYTF. The CDR3 DNA follows: TGTGCCAGCAGTGAGGGGGCAGCTGGAAGCTATGGCTACACCTTC.

This chain joins TRBV28 and TRBJ2-4; 10 nucleotides line up with TRBD2. Trimming took 6 bases from V and 0 from J; bases not matched to a gene: 5. CDR1 and CDR2 (germline): MDHEN, SYDVKM. CDR3 length: 16 residues. The CDR3 DNA reads as TGTGCCAGCAGCCCCCGACTAGCGGGAGCCAAAAACATTCAGTACTTC. Its translation: CASSPRLAGAKNIQYF.

The J gene is TRBJ2-1, the V gene TRBV28, with D tentatively TRBD2 (6 bases). V was shortened by 3 bases and J by 3 bases, with 6 bases between the two germline ends. CDR1 and CDR2 (germline): MDHEN, SYDVKM. The CDR3 runs 13 residues. CDR3: CASSFGGYNEQFF. In DNA form, the CDR3 reads TGTGCCAGCAGTTTCGGGGGCTACAATGAGCAGTTCTTC.

This clone was detected a few times. The chain combines TRBV5-1 with TRBJ2-7, with 7 positions matching TRBD1. Losses at the gene ends were 0 bases for V and 1 base for J; bases not matched to a gene: 1. This CDR3 contains 14 residues. CDR1 is SGHRS, CDR2 YFSETQ, per germline. The chain's CDR3 is CASSLATGSYEQYF. CDR3 sequence (DNA): TGCGCCAGCAGCTTGGCGACAGGGTCCTACGAGCAGTACTTC.

This chain uses TRBV28 with TRBJ1-2, with D hard to call. The ends were cut back, 5 bases at V and 4 bases at J, with 17 bases in the middle. Germline CDR1 MDHEN, CDR2 SYDVKM. CDR3 length: 15 residues. The chain's CDR3 is CASSLRLTAFYGYTF. The DNA of the CDR3 is TGTGCCAGCAGTCTAAGACTGACCGCTTTCTATGGCTACACCTTC.

The chain carries TRBV9 and TRBJ1-3; 8 bases are a match to TRBD1. The CDR3 is 17 amino acids. V lost 5 bases to trimming and J lost 2 bases; unmatched junction nucleotides: 12. CDR1 SGDLS and CDR2 YYNGEE come from the germline V gene. CDR3 sequence: CASSGPGTGGAGNTIYF. The CDR3 region has the DNA TGTGCCAGCAGTGGGCCCGGGACAGGAGGGGCTGGAAACACCATATATTTT.

The J gene is TRBJ2-7, the V gene TRBV27; 8 bases are shared with TRBD1. Losses at the gene ends were 3 bases for V and 2 bases for J; bases not matched to a gene: 3. The germline V gene has CDR1 MNHEY and CDR2 SMNVEV (reference sequence). The CDR3 is made up of 14 amino acids. This CDR3 is CASSFGQGTYEQYF. Here the CDR3 DNA reads TGTGCCAGCAGTTTCGGACAGGGAACCTACGAGCAGTACTTC.

The chain employs TRBV7-9 and TRBJ1-1, with 9 positions matching TRBD1. Looked up from germline, CDR1 is SEHNR and CDR2 is FQNEAQ (reference sequence). The V gene end was trimmed by 5 bases and the J gene end by 0 bases; junction bases not matched to a gene: 13. This CDR3 has 18 residues. CDR3 residues: CASSLPRVGQGMNTEAFF. The CDR3 DNA is TGTGCCAGCAGCCTCCCTAGGGTGGGACAGGGCATGAACACTGAAGCTTTCTTT.

This chain connects TRBV24-1 to TRBJ1-1; D perhaps matches TRBD1 (5 bases). Trimming removed 1 base at V and 4 bases at J, with 6 bases between. The CDR3 has 13 residues. The germline gives CDR1 KGHDR, CDR2 SFDVKD. The CDR3 region has the DNA TGTGCCACCAGTGATTTCGGGGGCACTGAAGCTTTCTTT. Translating gives CATSDFGGTEAFF.

The chain recombines TRBV9 with TRBJ1-1; D gene unclear. Looked up from germline, CDR1 is SGDLS and CDR2 is YYNGEE. Trimming removed 0 bases at V and 1 base at J, with 13 bases between. There are 16 residues in the CDR3. CDR3 residues: CASSVAGGVGNTEAFF. CDR3 DNA: TGTGCCAGCAGCGTAGCTGGTGGAGTGGGGAACACTGAAGCTTTCTTT.

This chain joins TRBV3-1 (or the pseudogene TRBV3-2) and TRBJ2-7, with TRBD2 identical over 7 bases. The CDR3 loop spans 13 amino acids. Unmatched junction bases numbered 2, after V lost 1 base and J lost 5 bases. Germline loops: CDR1 LGHDT, CDR2 YNNKEL (reference sequence). The CDR3 sequence: CASSQGAGHEQYF. Written as DNA, the CDR3 is TGTGCCAGCAGCCAAGGAGCGGGGCACGAGCAGTACTTC.